The 31 T cell receptor beta chains below come from one sample, sequenced in a study of blood T cell repertoires in COVID-19 (dated by TCRdb to about 2020). The method behind the library was the immunoSEQ multiplex PCR assay. TCRdb limited this immuneACCESS table to in-frame rearrangements with V and J called. A share of clones is missing; checked studies link under half to unresolved V genes, and the rest is unexplained. The sample has about 120,000 clones on record, around 90% of them singletons. Around 3% of the sample is held by the ten biggest clonotypes. The sequenced sample was peripheral blood. These receptor sequences come from a woman aged 45-65 years with acute or convalescent COVID-19.

This chain connects TRBV5-8 to TRBJ2-1; possibly TRBD1 for D (6 bases). V gave up 0 bases and J gave up 12 bases, with 22 bases separating them. CDR1 and CDR2 from the germline V gene are SGHTS and YDEGEE. The CDR3 has 16 amino acids. CDR3 in amino acids: CASSLESGELPTGQFF. The CDR3 coding sequence is TGTGCCAGCAGCTTGGAATCAGGGGAACTCCCCACGGGGCAGTTCTTC. The variable domain in full, completed from reference TRBV5-8 and TRBJ2-1, reads EAGVTQSPTHLIKTRGQQATLRCSPISGHTSVYWYQQALGLGLQFLLWYDEGEERNRGNFPPRFSGRQFPNYSSELNVNALELEDSALYLCASSLESGELPTGQFFGPGTRLTVL.

The CDR3 sequence is CARSLSEREVVETQYF. As DNA, the CDR3 is TGTGCCAGAAGCTTGTCCGAGCGGGAGGTGGTAGAGACCCAGTACTTC. The J gene is TRBJ2-5, the V gene TRBV5-3, with 9 bases fitting TRBD2. TRBV5-3 is known as an ORF, though its function is uncertain. This CDR3 is 16 amino acids long. Losses at the gene ends were 1 base for V and 4 bases for J; bases not matched to a gene: 8.

This chain joins TRBV7-2 and TRBJ2-6; D is possibly TRBD2 (5 bases). The germline V gene has CDR1 SGHTA and CDR2 FQGNSA. Trimming cost V 5 bases and J 1 base, with 6 bases left between them. The CDR3 runs 14 residues. For the CDR3, the DNA is TGTGCCAGCAGCAGGAGGTCTGGGGCCAACGTCCTGACTTTC. It yields the protein CASSRRSGANVLTF.

With respect to this clone: A read error may produce the germline difference seen at one junction end. The V call is TRBV2, the J call TRBJ2-2; 11 bases fit TRBD2. Germline lookup yields CDR1 SNHLY and CDR2 FYNNEI. CDR3 length: 15 residues. CDR3 region: CASTTTSGNAGELFF. The CDR3 coding sequence is TGTGCCAGCACTACGACTAGCGGGAACGCCGGGGAGCTGTTTTTT.

The chain has TRBV3-1 (or the pseudogene TRBV3-2) and TRBJ2-7, with D unclear. Germline-derived CDR1 and CDR2 are LGHDT and YNNKEL (reference sequence). The CDR3 sequence is 14 residues long. Trimming left V 1 base short and J 0 bases short, with 7 bases between. The CDR3 nucleotides are TGTGCCAGCAGCCAAGCCAGTTCCTCCTACGAGCAGTACTTC. It is translated as CASSQASSSYEQYF.

The rearrangement joins TRBV18 to TRBJ1-5; TRBD1 agrees at 9 bases. The CDR3 is 15 residues long. The V gene's germline CDR1 is KGHSH and CDR2 LQKENI. The trim removed 3 bases at V and 7 bases at J, leaving 7 bases unmatched. The CDR3 spells CASSPDRGVRQPQHF. In DNA, the CDR3 is TGTGCCAGCTCACCGGACAGGGGCGTCAGGCAGCCCCAGCATTTT.

The chain combines TRBV10-3 with TRBJ1-4, with TRBD1 matching over 7 bases. The CDR3 loop spans 16 amino acids. Germline trimming cut 4 bases from V and 5 bases from J; bases unmatched to any gene: 10. CDR1 and CDR2 (germline): ENHRY, SYGVKD. The CDR3 here is CAISGGRAGGNEKLFF. In DNA form, the CDR3 reads TGTGCCATCAGTGGAGGAAGGGCAGGGGGGAATGAAAAACTGTTTTTT.

The chain combines TRBV12-3 or TRBV12-4 with TRBJ1-5; unclear D gene. Trimming stripped 8 bases from V and 3 bases from J, with 11 bases between. The CDR3 loop spans 13 amino acids. The CDR3, as DNA: TGTGCCAGCCGCGGCAGTGTCAATCAGCCCCAGCATTTT. Translating gives CASRGSVNQPQHF.

The chain uses TRBV21-1 and TRBJ1-3; no check of the table's D call, TRBD1, against the DNA was made. TRBV21-1 is given as a pseudogene. This CDR3 has 17 amino acids. DNA of the CDR3: TGTGCCTCCCCAACCCGGGACAGGGGGCTTTGTGGAAACACCATATATTTT. Translation gives CASPTRDRGLCGNTIYF.

The genes are TRBV28 and TRBJ2-7, with TRBD1 matching 7 bases. CDR3 length equals 12 residues. The germline gives CDR1 MDHEN, CDR2 SYDVKM. Germline trimming cut 6 bases from V and 4 bases from J; bases unmatched to any gene: 3. The CDR3: CASSLQGYEQYF. CDR3 DNA: TGTGCCAGCAGCCTACAGGGGTACGAGCAGTACTTC.

This clone turned up a few times. This chain links TRBV9 with TRBJ2-2; 7 positions match TRBD2. V was clipped by 0 bases and J by 4 bases; unmatched bases: 3. Germline V gene data show CDR1 as SGDLS and CDR2 as YYNGEE. There are 15 residues in the CDR3. CDR3 loop: CASSVGGRATGELFF. DNA of the CDR3: TGTGCCAGCAGCGTAGGAGGGAGGGCCACCGGGGAGCTGTTTTTT.

This clone was found once. CDR3 sequence: CASTPLAGEGDTQYF. The CDR3 DNA reads as TGTGCCAGTACTCCGCTAGCGGGAGAGGGAGATACGCAGTATTTT. The chain couples TRBV19 to TRBJ2-3, with 10 bases matching TRBD2. CDR3 size: 15 residues. Trimming removed 7 bases from V and 5 bases from J; junction bases left unmatched: 9. The V gene's germline CDR1 is LNHDA and CDR2 SQIVND (reference sequence).

The V and J genes are TRBV7-2 and TRBJ2-7; TRBD1 agrees at 9 bases. CDR1 and CDR2 (germline): SGHTA, FQGNSA. With 0 bases clipped from V and 1 base from J, the junction kept 7 bases outside the gene matches. The length of the CDR3 is 17 residues. The CDR3 DNA reads as TGTGCCAGCAGCTTAGCCCCAACGACAGGGGGGTCCTACGAGCAGTACTTC. Translating it yields CASSLAPTTGGSYEQYF. Full variable domain (missing parts from reference TRBV7-2 and TRBJ2-7): GAGVSQSPSNKVTEKGKDVELRCDPISGHTALYWYRQSLGQGLEFLIYFQGNSAPDKSGLPSDRFSAERTGGSVSTLTIQRTQQEDSAVYLCASSLAPTTGGSYEQYFGPGTRLTVT.

The CDR3 here is CASSLRTPRAYEQYF. The CDR3 nucleotides read TGCGCCAGCAGCTTACGGACACCCCGGGCCTACGAGCAGTACTTC. The rearrangement links TRBV5-1 to TRBJ2-7; a possible D gene is TRBD1 (5 bases). CDR3 size: 15 residues. Looked up from germline, CDR1 is SGHRS and CDR2 is YFSETQ. Trimming shortened V by 2 bases and J by 2 bases, and 14 bases separated the two germline ends.

The chain combines TRBV11-1 with TRBJ2-4, with 7 bases fitting TRBD1. Germline V CDR1 and CDR2: SGHAT, FQDESV (reference sequence). V gave up 5 bases and J gave up 8 bases; unmatched junction bases: 9. The CDR3 extends over 14 amino acids. CDR3 DNA: TGTGCCAGCAGCCGACAGGGACCTAATTACATTCAGTACTTC. Translating gives CASSRQGPNYIQYF.

The chain couples TRBV28 to TRBJ1-2, with D hard to call. The germline V gene encodes CDR1 MDHEN and CDR2 SYDVKM. The CDR3 covers 14 residues. Between the trimmed V and J ends, which lost 5 bases and 8 bases, there was a span of 18 bases. The CDR3 here is CASSPVSGPKGYTF. CDR3 in DNA: TGTGCCAGCAGTCCCGTTTCTGGGCCTAAAGGCTACACCTTC.

This clone was seen just once. The chain is built from TRBV18 and TRBJ2-5; the match to TRBD2 covers 7 bases. Germline values: CDR1 KGHSH, CDR2 LQKENI. Trimming removed 2 bases from V and 5 bases from J; junction bases left unmatched: 8. The CDR3 length is 15 residues. The CDR3 spells CASSPALALAETQYF. The CDR3 DNA follows: TGTGCCAGCTCACCAGCACTAGCGCTGGCGGAGACCCAGTACTTC.

The chain employs TRBV7-2 and TRBJ2-3; weak D call: TRBD2 (5 bases). The CDR3 has 18 amino acids. V was trimmed by 1 base and J by 7 bases, leaving 24 bases between them. CDR1 is SGHTA and CDR2 is FQGNSA in the germline V gene. CDR3 sequence: CASSLGARRGSGGNTQYF. As DNA, the CDR3 is TGTGCCAGCAGCTTAGGGGCCCGTCGAGGGAGTGGTGGAAATACGCAGTATTTT. Combining the CDR3 with reference TRBV7-2 and TRBJ2-3 gives the whole variable domain GAGVSQSPSNKVTEKGKDVELRCDPISGHTALYWYRQSLGQGLEFLIYFQGNSAPDKSGLPSDRFSAERTGGSVSTLTIQRTQQEDSAVYLCASSLGARRGSGGNTQYFGPGTRLTVL.

The chain recombines TRBV7-8 with TRBJ2-7; 9 nucleotides align to TRBD1. J was trimmed by 1 base and V by 1 base; bases with no gene match: 5. Germline-derived CDR1 and CDR2 are SGHVS and FQNEAQ. This CDR3 is 16 amino acids long. This CDR3 reads CASSLGGGQGSYEQYF. In DNA, the CDR3 is TGTGCCAGCAGCTTAGGCGGGGGACAGGGATCCTACGAGCAGTACTTC.

This clone was detected only once. The chain employs TRBV6-4 and TRBJ2-3; 7 nucleotides match TRBD1. This CDR3 comprises 14 residues. Germline-derived CDR1 and CDR2 are MRHNA and SNTAGT. J gave up 2 bases and V 8 bases, and 7 bases lay outside the gene matches. This chain's CDR3 is CASGVEGATDTQYF. The CDR3 DNA sequence: TGTGCCAGCGGAGTTGAGGGGGCCACAGATACGCAGTATTTT.

The chain links TRBV6-4 to TRBJ1-1; TRBD1 matches at 9 bases. This CDR3 spans 14 amino acids. V lost 2 bases, J lost 4 bases, and 2 bases stayed unmatched. In germline, CDR1 is MRHNA, CDR2 SNTAGT. CDR3 bases: TGTGCCAGCAGTGACCGGGACAGGGCCACTGAAGCTTTCTTT. Amino acid sequence: CASSDRDRATEAFF.

CDR3 coding DNA: TGCAGTGCTAGTGGGCAGGGTAGGGTCCAGCCCCAGCATTTT. Its translation: CSASGQGRVQPQHF. J is TRBJ1-5 and V is TRBV20-1, with D possibly matching TRBD1 (5 bases). There are 14 residues in the CDR3. CDR1 is DFQATT and CDR2 is SNEGSKA in the germline V gene (reference sequence). The V end lost 3 bases, the J end lost 7 bases, and 16 bases lay between the germline ends.

The genes are TRBV28 and TRBJ2-2; 13 bases agree with TRBD2. The CDR3 has 16 residues. Germline lookup yields CDR1 MDHEN and CDR2 SYDVKM. V trimming: 7 bases; J trimming: 5 bases; junction bases outside the gene matches: 7. The CDR3 loop reads CASKGTSGIITGELFF. CDR3 bases: TGTGCCAGCAAGGGGACTAGCGGGATTATAACCGGGGAGCTGTTTTTT.

The chain carries TRBV9 and TRBJ1-2; TRBD1 aligns across 10 bases. With V trimmed by 3 bases and J by 3 bases, 2 bases remained unmatched. Looked up from germline, CDR1 is SGDLS and CDR2 is YYNGEE. The CDR3 has 14 residues. CDR3 nucleotide sequence: TGTGCCAGCAGCGCCGGGACAGGGGACTATGGCTACACCTTC. Its protein is CASSAGTGDYGYTF.

The CDR3 loop reads CAWSGPAGAHEQYF. The CDR3 DNA sequence: TGTGCCTGGAGCGGACCGGCGGGGGCCCACGAGCAGTACTTC. The J gene is TRBJ2-7, the V gene TRBV30; D is possibly TRBD2 (7 bases). The CDR3 is 14 residues long. In germline, CDR1 is GTSNPN, CDR2 SVGIG (reference sequence). With 3 bases removed from V and 5 bases from J, the gap between germline ends came to 17 bases.

The chain recombines TRBV2 with TRBJ1-5, with TRBD1 identical over 9 bases. The germline V gene has CDR1 SNHLY and CDR2 FYNNEI. The CDR3 is 14 amino acids. The junction had 5 bases not matched to a gene; V was cut back by 7 bases and J by 4 bases. CDR3 sequence (DNA): TGTGCCAGCAAGGGACAGGGTAGGAATCAGCCCCAGCATTTT. Protein: CASKGQGRNQPQHF. The complete variable domain, with remaining parts taken from reference TRBV2 and TRBJ1-5, reads EPEVTQTPSHQVTQMGQEVILRCVPISNHLYFYWYRQILGQKVEFLVSFYNNEISEKSEIFDDQFSVERPDGSNFTLKIRSTKLEDSAMYFCASKGQGRNQPQHFGDGTRLSIL.

The rearrangement joins TRBV6-2 or TRBV6-3 to TRBJ1-1; D possibly corresponds to TRBD1 (5 bases). This CDR3 spans 15 amino acids. Germline V gene lookup returns CDR1 MNHEY and CDR2 SVGEGT. The ends were cut back, 6 bases at V and 1 base at J, with 15 bases in the middle. The CDR3 DNA sequence: TGTGCCAGCAGCCCCTCGGGGGGGAAGAACACTGAAGCTTTCTTT. Translating gives CASSPSGGKNTEAFF.

The chain combines TRBV27 with TRBJ2-1; a possible D gene is TRBD1 (6 bases). The germline V gene encodes CDR1 MNHEY and CDR2 SMNVEV (reference sequence). The length of the CDR3 is 15 residues. V lost 3 bases to trimming and J lost 2 bases, with 11 bases between them. CDR3 DNA sequence: TGTGCCAGCAGTTTGGACAGATATACCTACAATGAGCAGTTCTTC. Translation gives CASSLDRYTYNEQFF.

This rearrangement joins TRBV5-1 to TRBJ1-6; 9 nucleotides align to TRBD1. The CDR3 covers 16 residues. Germline loops: CDR1 SGHRS, CDR2 YFSETQ. J gave up 8 bases and V 0 bases, and 6 bases lay outside the gene matches. CDR3 sequence: CASSLAWDRADSPLHF. CDR3 bases: TGCGCCAGCAGCTTGGCTTGGGACAGGGCGGATTCACCCCTCCACTTT.

This clone was detected a few times. The CDR3 reads CASSQFGGNYEQYF. The CDR3 DNA reads TGCGCCAGCAGTCAATTCGGGGGAAACTACGAGCAGTACTTC. The chain recombines TRBV23-1 with TRBJ2-7; maybe TRBD2 (6 bases). TRBV23-1 is an ORF; its function is uncertain. The CDR3 consists of 14 residues. V lost 1 base and J 3 bases, leaving 10 bases between the germline ends.

The CDR3 here is CASSIGQGLEAFF. The CDR3, as DNA: TGTGCCAGTAGTATAGGACAGGGGCTTGAAGCTTTCTTT. The chain links TRBV19 to TRBJ1-1; 8 nucleotides match TRBD1. The CDR3 totals 13 residues. CDR1 LNHDA and CDR2 SQIVND come from the germline V gene (reference sequence). J gave up 7 bases and V 1 base, and 2 bases lay outside the gene matches.